A selection of T cell receptor beta chains follows, all from one sample in a study of blood T cell repertoires in COVID-19. Some clones are missing from TCRdb's copy, which holds only in-frame ones; the method was immunoSEQ multiplex PCR. The sample yields around 420,000 clones, 88% seen once. The sequenced sample consisted of PBMCs or T cells enriched from blood (not recorded which). These receptor sequences come from a woman aged 40 to 50 with acute COVID-19. Each CDR3 is given with its conserved first and last residue. D genes are given only for firm matches. Clone size is given for some rows only: seen once, a few or many times, or a class if the clone is expanded.

length,J,size,V,D,CDR3,DNA
16,TRBJ1-2,once,TRBV7-9,.,CASSRAQGNFNYGYTF,TGTGCCAGCAGCCGCGCTCAGGGAAACTTTAACTATGGCTACACCTTC
16,TRBJ2-7,.,TRBV4-2,TRBD1,CASSQADREGGYEQYF,TGTGCCAGCAGCCAAGCCGACAGGGAAGGGGGCTACGAGCAGTACTTC
13,TRBJ1-4,.,TRBV6-5,.,CASMRAVGEKLFF,TGTGCCAGCATGAGGGCGGTAGGGGAAAAACTGTTTTTT
15,TRBJ1-1,few,TRBV5-6,.,CASSNIQGGNTEAFF,TGTGCCAGCAGCAACATTCAAGGGGGGAACACTGAAGCTTTCTTT
15,TRBJ1-4,.,TRBV5-1,TRBD1,CASSSSGGTVEKLFF,TGCGCCAGCAGCTCATCAGGGGGGACCGTGGAAAAACTGTTTTTT
13,TRBJ2-7,once,TRBV7-9,.,CASNLGSSYEQYF,TGTGCCAGCAATCTAGGGAGCTCCTACGAGCAGTACTTC
15,TRBJ1-5,.,TRBV25-1,.,CASSEGGVGNQPQHF,TGTGCCAGCAGTGAGGGGGGGGTTGGTAATCAGCCCCAGCATTTT
14,TRBJ2-7,.,TRBV11-2,TRBD2,CASRGLAGPYEQYF,TGTGCCAGTAGGGGACTAGCGGGTCCCTACGAGCAGTACTTC
12,TRBJ1-4,.,TRBV30,.,CAWSVSNEKLFF,TGTGCCTGGAGTGTCTCCAATGAAAAACTGTTTTTT
16,TRBJ1-4,.,TRBV19,TRBD1,CASSIPTGTGGEKLFF,TGTGCCAGTAGTATCCCCACCGGGACAGGGGGCGAAAAACTGTTTTTT
15,TRBJ1-2,.,TRBV19,.,CASTNWTATFYGYTF,TGTGCCAGTACCAATTGGACAGCGACCTTTTATGGCTACACCTTC
15,TRBJ1-5,few,TRBV19,.,CASSIGGPGNQPQHF,TGTGCCAGTAGTATCGGGGGTCCAGGGAATCAGCCCCAGCATTTT
11,TRBJ2-1,.,TRBV15,.,CATSPGNEQFF,TGTGCCACCAGCCCGGGAAATGAGCAGTTCTTC
14,TRBJ2-7,.,TRBV5-1,.,CASSLMTRTYEQYF,TGCGCCAGCAGCTTAATGACCAGGACCTACGAGCAGTACTTC
16,TRBJ2-1,.,TRBV7-6,.,CASSLAPEGRWNEQFF,TGTGCCAGCAGCTTAGCCCCAGAGGGTCGTTGGAATGAGCAGTTCTTC
15,TRBJ2-1,.,TRBV25-1,.,CASSVGQPVNNEQFF,TGTGCCAGCAGTGTCGGACAGCCCGTAAACAATGAGCAGTTCTTC
15,TRBJ2-2,.,TRBV5-4,TRBD1,CASSLGQGDTGELFF,TGTGCCAGCAGCCTGGGACAGGGCGACACCGGGGAGCTGTTTTTT
16,TRBJ1-3,.,TRBV24-1,.,CATSGTANSSGNTIYF,TGTGCCACCAGTGGGACAGCTAATAGCTCTGGAAACACCATATATTTT
14,TRBJ1-2,.,TRBV6-5,TRBD1,CASRISGGTDGYTF,TGTGCCAGCAGGATTTCAGGGGGCACGGATGGCTACACCTTC
14,TRBJ1-3,.,TRBV3-1/TRBV3-2,TRBD1,CASRTTGSGNTIYF,TGTGCCAGCAGAACGACAGGGTCTGGAAACACCATATATTTT
14,TRBJ2-7,.,TRBV12-5,.,CASGFSTFSYEQYF,TGTGCTAGTGGTTTCTCGACATTTTCCTACGAGCAGTACTTC
14,TRBJ1-2,.,TRBV2,TRBD1,CATLKGQGNYGYTF,TGTGCCACCCTTAAGGGACAGGGTAACTATGGCTACACCTTC
11,TRBJ2-1,.,TRBV14,.,CASSQSGEQFF,TGTGCCAGCAGCCAATCGGGTGAGCAGTTCTTC
15,TRBJ1-1,.,TRBV7-2,TRBD1,CASSLDRGRHTEAFF,TGTGCCAGCAGCTTAGACAGGGGGCGGCATACTGAAGCTTTCTTT
16,TRBJ1-2,.,TRBV7-9,TRBD1,CASSQTGHLANYGYTF,TGTGCCAGCAGCCAGACAGGGCATTTGGCCAACTATGGCTACACCTTC
15,TRBJ1-1,.,TRBV19,.,CASTKDGRWDTEAFF,TGTGCCAGTACCAAGGACGGGAGATGGGACACTGAAGCTTTCTTT
14,TRBJ2-7,.,TRBV6-5,TRBD1,CASSVPGQAYEQYF,TGTGCCAGCAGCGTCCCGGGACAGGCCTACGAGCAGTACTTC
15,TRBJ1-3,.,TRBV5-6,.,CASRVGGISGNTIYF,TGTGCCAGCAGGGTCGGCGGAATCTCTGGAAACACCATATATTTT
14,TRBJ2-3,.,TRBV24-1,.,CATSDSGVEDTQYF,TGTGCCACCAGTGATTCCGGGGTAGAAGATACGCAGTATTTT
17,TRBJ1-2,.,TRBV9,TRBD1,CASSASDRARPLYGYTF,TGTGCCAGCAGCGCATCTGACAGGGCGCGCCCGTTATATGGCTACACCTTC
15,TRBJ2-5,.,TRBV5-4,TRBD1,CASSLVTGAQETQYF,TGTGCCAGCAGCTTGGTAACAGGGGCCCAAGAGACCCAGTACTTC
15,TRBJ2-5,.,TRBV7-2,.,CASSSRNWQGETQYF,TGTGCCAGCAGCTCCCGGAATTGGCAGGGAGAGACCCAGTACTTC
13,TRBJ1-1,few,TRBV25-1,.,CASREERGTEAFF,TGTGCCAGCAGGGAAGAGAGGGGGACTGAAGCTTTCTTT
13,TRBJ2-5,.,TRBV24-1,TRBD1,CATSVPGGETQYF,TGTGCCACCAGTGTACCAGGGGGCGAGACCCAGTACTTC
11,TRBJ1-4,.,TRBV20-1,.,CSAAPREKLFF,TGCAGTGCCGCCCCCCGGGAAAAACTGTTTTTT
15,TRBJ2-1,.,TRBV11-2,TRBD1,CASSSGQVSYNEQFF,TGTGCCAGCAGCTCCGGACAGGTCTCCTACAATGAGCAGTTCTTC
13,TRBJ1-1,.,TRBV7-9,TRBD1,CASSQGQHTEAFF,TGTGCCAGCAGCCAGGGACAGCACACTGAAGCTTTCTTT
15,TRBJ2-5,.,TRBV3-1/TRBV3-2,TRBD2,CASSPGTSGVKTQYF,TGTGCCAGCAGCCCCGGGACTAGCGGGGTCAAGACCCAGTACTTC
16,TRBJ2-5,.,TRBV5-4,TRBD2,CASSGFGTSGGETQYF,TGTGCCAGCAGCGGGTTCGGGACTAGCGGGGGAGAGACCCAGTACTTC
12,TRBJ1-2,.,TRBV5-6,.,CASSRENYGYTF,TGTGCCAGCAGCCGCGAGAACTATGGCTACACCTTC
14,TRBJ1-2,.,TRBV30,TRBD1,CAWSVQRTGYGYTF,TGTGCCTGGAGTGTACAGAGGACAGGATATGGCTACACCTTC
11,TRBJ2-7,once,TRBV20-1,.,CSARLKREQYF,TGCAGTGCTAGACTTAAGAGAGAGCAGTACTTC
14,TRBJ2-5,.,TRBV7-8,TRBD2,CASSPGLARETQYF,TGTGCCAGCAGCCCCGGACTAGCTCGGGAGACCCAGTACTTC
15,TRBJ2-5,.,TRBV2,TRBD2,CASSEGTSGQETQYF,TGTGCCAGCAGTGAAGGTACTAGCGGACAAGAGACCCAGTACTTC
17,TRBJ1-1,.,TRBV10-3,TRBD1,CAISGRGRDRASTEAFF,TGTGCCATCAGTGGCCGGGGACGGGACAGGGCGAGCACTGAAGCTTTCTTT
15,TRBJ2-7,.,TRBV19,TRBD2,CASSELREGGNEQYF,TGTGCCAGTAGTGAACTCAGGGAGGGTGGAAACGAGCAGTACTTC